This TCR beta chain came from a study of read filtering for tumor transcriptome and immune sequencing. Study overall: Revised staging placed eight or nine patients in R-ISS I, 15 to 20 in II, more than 5 in III. After DNase treatment, RNA was made into whole-transcriptome libraries.

This clonotype came up many times. Molecular barcoded adaptors covering alpha/delta and beta/gamma chains were used on 400 to 450 ng RNA. TCRdb processed the reads anew with MiXCR; each CDR3 protein has one entry. Among approximately 50,000 distinct CDR3 sequences listed, approximately 22% were seen once. The CDR3 consists of 14 residues. The ends were cut back, 2 bases at V and 7 bases at J, with 18 bases in the middle. From germline, CDR1 is DFQATT and CDR2 SNEGSKA (reference sequence). At the time of active disease, bone marrow was collected from every patient. The TCR was taken from a donor aged 40 or over with multiple myeloma. The chain has TRBV20-1 and TRBJ2-7, with D possibly TRBD1 on 6 matching bases. Sequences were obtained from a population of CD138-negative cells sorted from bone marrow. The CDR3: CSARTNLGGGEQYF. Written as DNA, the CDR3 is TGCAGTGCTAGAACGAACTTAGGGGGTGGTGAGCAGTACTTC.